This T cell receptor beta chain was captured by sequencing in a study of CD8 T cells in ankylosing spondylitis. Study-level findings and limits: Disease-linked clones were reportedly significantly enriched in matched ankylosing spondylitis synovial fluid.

TCRdb re-analysed the 5' RACE reads in MiXCR, keeping a single row per CDR3 protein. Of about 160,000 distinct CDR3 sequences in the sample, 15% to 20% were seen once. V lost 9 bases and J lost 4; bases outside the gene matches: 3. Germline CDR1 KGHDR, CDR2 SFDVKD. The CDR3 sequence is 13 residues long. As for this clonotype: Its antigen is currently unknown.

The rearrangement links TRBV24-1 to TRBJ2-2; 8 bases are a match to TRBD1. Sequenced: blood, either unsorted or a sorted T cell fraction (not recorded which). The receptor was isolated from a male donor with ankylosing spondylitis or in good health (not recorded which). CDR3 sequence reads: CATAQGGTGELFF. The CDR3 DNA is TGTGCCACCGCACAGGGGGGCACCGGGGAGCTGTTTTTT.